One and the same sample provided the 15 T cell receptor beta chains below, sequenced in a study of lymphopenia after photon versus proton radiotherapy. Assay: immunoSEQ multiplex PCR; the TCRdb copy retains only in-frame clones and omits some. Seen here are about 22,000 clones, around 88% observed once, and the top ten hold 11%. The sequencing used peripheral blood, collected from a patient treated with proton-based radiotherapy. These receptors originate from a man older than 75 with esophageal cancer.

CDR3 sequence: CASSPYTGLNTEAFF. DNA for the CDR3: TGTGCCAGCAGTCCCTACACGGGACTGAACACTGAAGCTTTCTTT. The rearrangement joins TRBV6-6 to TRBJ1-1; D possibly corresponds to TRBD1 (5 bases). V lost 5 bases and J lost 0, with 13 bases in between. The CDR3 is made up of 15 amino acids. The V gene's germline CDR1 is MNHNY and CDR2 SVGAGI (reference sequence).

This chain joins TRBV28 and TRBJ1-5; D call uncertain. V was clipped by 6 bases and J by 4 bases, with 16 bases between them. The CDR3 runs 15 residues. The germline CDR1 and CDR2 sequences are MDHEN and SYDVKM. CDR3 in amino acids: CASSPKRPLNQPQHF. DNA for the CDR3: TGTGCCAGCAGCCCGAAAAGACCCCTAAATCAGCCCCAGCATTTT. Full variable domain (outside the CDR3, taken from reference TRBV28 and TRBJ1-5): DVKVTQSSRYLVKRTGEKVFLECVQDMDHENMFWYRQDPGLGLRLIYFSYDVKMKEKGDIPEGYSVSREKKERFSLILESASTNQTSMYLCASSPKRPLNQPQHFGDGTRLSIL.

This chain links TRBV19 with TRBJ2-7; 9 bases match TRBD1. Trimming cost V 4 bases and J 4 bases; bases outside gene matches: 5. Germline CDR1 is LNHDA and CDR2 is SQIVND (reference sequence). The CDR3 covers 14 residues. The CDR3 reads CASSTWDRVYEQYF. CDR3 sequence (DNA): TGTGCCAGTAGTACATGGGACAGGGTGTACGAGCAGTACTTC.

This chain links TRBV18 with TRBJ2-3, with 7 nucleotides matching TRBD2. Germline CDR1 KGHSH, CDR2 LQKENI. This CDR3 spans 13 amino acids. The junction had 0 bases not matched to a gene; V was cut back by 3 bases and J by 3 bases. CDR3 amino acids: CASSPGGTDTQYF. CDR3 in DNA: TGTGCCAGCTCACCGGGAGGGACAGATACGCAGTATTTT.

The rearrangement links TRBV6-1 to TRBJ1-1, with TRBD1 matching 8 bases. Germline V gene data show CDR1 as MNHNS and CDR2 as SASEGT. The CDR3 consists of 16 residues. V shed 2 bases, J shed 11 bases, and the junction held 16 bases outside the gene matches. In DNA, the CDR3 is TGTGCCAGCAGTGAATCGGAGACAGGGGCAAAACCGGAGGCTTTCTTT. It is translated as CASSESETGAKPEAFF.

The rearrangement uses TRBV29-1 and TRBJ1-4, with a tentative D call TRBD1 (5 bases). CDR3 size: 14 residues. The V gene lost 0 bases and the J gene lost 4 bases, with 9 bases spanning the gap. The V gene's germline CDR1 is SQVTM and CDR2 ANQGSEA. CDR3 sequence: CSVEDRGNNEKLFF. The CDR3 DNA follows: TGCAGCGTTGAAGATCGGGGGAATAATGAAAAACTGTTTTTT.

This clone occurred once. DNA of the CDR3: TGTGCCAGCAGCCCGCGGGTCTCAGCCTACGAGCAGTACTTC. This gives the protein CASSPRVSAYEQYF. The rearrangement links TRBV7-8 to TRBJ2-7; TRBD2 might be the D (5 bases). Deletions cut 5 bases from V and 2 bases from J, with 13 bases between. This CDR3 region has 14 residues. CDR1 is SGHVS and CDR2 is FQNEAQ in the germline V gene.

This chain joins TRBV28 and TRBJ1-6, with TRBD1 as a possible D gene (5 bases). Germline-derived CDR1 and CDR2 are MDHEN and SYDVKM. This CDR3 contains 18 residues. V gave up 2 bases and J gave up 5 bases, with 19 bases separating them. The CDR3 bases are TGTGCCAGCAGTTTACGTCTCGACAGCGGAGGCCATAATTCACCCCTCCACTTT. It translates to CASSLRLDSGGHNSPLHF.

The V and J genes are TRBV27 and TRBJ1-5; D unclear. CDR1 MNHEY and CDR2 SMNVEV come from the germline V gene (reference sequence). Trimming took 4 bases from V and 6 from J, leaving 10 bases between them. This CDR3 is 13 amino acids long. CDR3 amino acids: CASSWSGGQPQHF. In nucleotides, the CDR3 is TGTGCCAGCAGTTGGTCAGGTGGTCAGCCCCAGCATTTT.

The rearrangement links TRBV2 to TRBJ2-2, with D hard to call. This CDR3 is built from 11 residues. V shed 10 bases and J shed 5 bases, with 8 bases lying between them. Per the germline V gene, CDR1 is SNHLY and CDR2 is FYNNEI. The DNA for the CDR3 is TGTGCCACCAAGGAAACCGGGGAGCTGTTTTTT. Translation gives CATKETGELFF.

The CDR3 sequence is CATPSVESYEQYF. DNA of the CDR3: TGTGCCACCCCCTCTGTAGAATCCTACGAGCAGTACTTC. The genes are TRBV6-1 and TRBJ2-5; D is ambiguous. The J call is in doubt because the DNA end fits TRBJ2-7 better. CDR3 size: 13 residues. Germline CDR1 MNHNS, CDR2 SASEGT.

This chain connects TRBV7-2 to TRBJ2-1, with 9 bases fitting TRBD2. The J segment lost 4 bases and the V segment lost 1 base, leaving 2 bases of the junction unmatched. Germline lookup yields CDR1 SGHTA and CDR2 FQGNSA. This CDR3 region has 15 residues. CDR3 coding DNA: TGTGCCAGCAGCTTAGGAAGCGGGAGGTACAATGAGCAGTTCTTC. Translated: CASSLGSGRYNEQFF.

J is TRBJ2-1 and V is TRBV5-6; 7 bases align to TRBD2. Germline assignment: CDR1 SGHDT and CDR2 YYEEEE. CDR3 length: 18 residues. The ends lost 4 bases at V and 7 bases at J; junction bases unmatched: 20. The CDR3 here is CASSAGPPGWGGRNEQFF. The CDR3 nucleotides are TGTGCCAGCAGCGCGGGGCCCCCGGGGTGGGGGGGTCGGAATGAGCAGTTCTTC.

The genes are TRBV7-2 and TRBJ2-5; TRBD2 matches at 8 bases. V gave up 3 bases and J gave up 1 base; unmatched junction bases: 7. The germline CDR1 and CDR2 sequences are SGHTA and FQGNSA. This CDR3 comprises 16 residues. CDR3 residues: CASSFLSSGRQETQYF. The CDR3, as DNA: TGTGCCAGCAGCTTCCTTTCTAGCGGGCGCCAAGAGACCCAGTACTTC.

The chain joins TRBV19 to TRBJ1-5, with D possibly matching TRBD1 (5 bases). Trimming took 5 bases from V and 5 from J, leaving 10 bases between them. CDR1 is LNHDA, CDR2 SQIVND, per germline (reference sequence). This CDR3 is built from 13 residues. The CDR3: CASSRGWDQPQHF. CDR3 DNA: TGTGCCAGTAGTCGGGGGTGGGATCAGCCCCAGCATTTT.